The next 6 T cell receptor beta chains were all read from a single sample in a study of T cell repertoires in cytomegalovirus infection. TCRdb reprocessed the reads via MiXCR and lists one record per CDR3 protein. The top ten clones hold less than 3% of a sample with about 300,000 distinct CDR3 sequences, about 9.1% of them seen once. Sequenced input: PBMCs. These receptors came from a human donor in good health (CMV status not recorded). Some clones in this sample may be carry-over from other donors' samples.

There are a few counts of this clonotype. The chain links TRBV29-1 to TRBJ2-7; 11 bases agree with TRBD2. After removal of 1 base from V and 9 bases from J, the junction contained 8 bases not matched to a gene. The CDR3 has 14 amino acids. Germline V lookup: CDR1 SQVTM, CDR2 ANQGSEA. Written as DNA, the CDR3 is TGCAGCGTTGAAGGACTAGCGGGGATCCCCGGGCAGTACGTC. Residues: CSVEGLAGIPGQYV.

This clonotype was seen repeatedly, ten times or more. The chain links TRBV7-9 to TRBJ2-7; tentatively, D is TRBD2 (6 bases). Looked up from germline, CDR1 is SEHNR and CDR2 is FQNEAQ (reference sequence). Trimming stripped 2 bases from V and 1 base from J, with 18 bases between. The length of the CDR3 is 17 residues. CDR3 bases: TGTGCCAGCAGCTTAATATTTCGGGAGCCGTTTTCCTACGAGCAGTACGTC. Protein sequence: CASSLIFREPFSYEQYV.

This clonotype was counted ten times or more. V gene TRBV10-3 combines with J gene TRBJ1-2; 10 bases fit TRBD1. Germline CDR1 and CDR2: ENHRY and SYGVKD. After removal of 10 bases from V and 2 bases from J, the junction contained 4 bases not matched to a gene. The CDR3 runs to 13 residues. CDR3 DNA sequence: TGTGCCAGCGGACAGGGGGAAAACTATGGCTACACCTTC. Its protein product is CASGQGENYGYTF.

This clonotype has more than one count but fewer than ten. The chain uses TRBV29-1 and TRBJ2-7, with TRBD2 identical over 12 bases. Germline V gene sequence: CDR1 SQVTM, CDR2 ANQGSEA. Trimming removed 7 bases from V and 5 bases from J; junction bases left unmatched: 6. The CDR3 is 13 amino acids. The CDR3: CSATRLAGDEQYV. DNA for the CDR3: TGCAGCGCAACAAGACTAGCGGGAGACGAGCAGTACGTC.

This clonotype was counted many times. The V call is TRBV7-9, the J call TRBJ2-7, with a weak D call TRBD1 (6 bases). Germline CDR1 reads SEHNR; CDR2 reads FQNEAQ (reference sequence). The CDR3 is 13 residues long. Trimming pared 10 bases from V and 0 bases from J, leaving 13 bases between. The CDR3 bases are TGTGCCACACAGGGTCCCCCCTCCTACGAGCAGTACGTC. Residues: CATQGPPSYEQYV.

In its sample, this clonotype was seen many times. The V and J genes are TRBV29-1 and TRBJ1-2; D ambiguous. The V and J ends lost 0 bases and 7 bases respectively, with 9 bases between them. The CDR3 has 12 amino acids. Germline CDR1 reads SQVTM; CDR2 reads ANQGSEA. Here the CDR3 reads CSVEEGPGGYTF. The CDR3 DNA reads TGCAGCGTTGAAGAGGGTCCGGGTGGCTACACCTTC. Together with reference TRBV29-1 and TRBJ1-2, the CDR3 gives the full variable domain: SAVISQKPSRDICQRGTSLTIQCQVDSQVTMMFWYRQQPGQSLTLIATANQGSEATYESGFVIDKFPISRPNLTFSTLTVSNMSPEDSSIYLCSVEEGPGGYTFGSGTRLTVV.